The clone carrying this T cell receptor beta chain was seen a few times. Its specificity is unknown. J lost 3 bases, V lost 8 bases, and 13 bases had no gene match. The germline V gene encodes CDR1 SGHTA and CDR2 FQGNSA. CDR3 size: 16 residues. These data are taken from a study of response to subunit inactivated influenza vaccine. TCRdb used MiXCR to reprocess the RT-PCR reads, holding one entry per CDR3 protein. The sample lists around 530,000 distinct CDR3 sequences; approximately 15% were seen once. Whole-study findings and limits: Authors suggested seasonal influenza vaccinations each recruit few new T cells.

The chain has TRBV7-2 and TRBJ2-7; 10 bases are a match to TRBD1. The sample here was CD4+ T cells sorted from PBMCs, taken around 2 years after vaccination. The clonotype was recovered from a man between 50 and 70 years old who received an inactivated influenza vaccine. The CDR3 protein is CASRPPTGTGDYEQYF. The CDR3 DNA reads TGTGCCAGCCGCCCCCCAACCGGGACAGGGGACTACGAGCAGTACTTC.